This TCR beta chain was sequenced in a study of blood T cell repertoires in COVID-19. In its sample, this clone was seen once. Here immunoSEQ multiplex PCR was the method, and the copy in TCRdb shows in-frame clones only, minus some. The sample shows approximately 140,000 clones, roughly 76% of them seen only once. The CDR3 is 14 amino acids. Trimming removed 6 bases from V and 0 bases from J, with 8 bases in between. Germline V gives CDR1 SGHAT, CDR2 FQNNGV. The chain combines TRBV11-2 with TRBJ2-2, with D unclear. The sequenced material came from peripheral blood. The sequence was obtained from an elderly man with acute or convalescent COVID-19. The CDR3 is CASRLSPNTGELFF. The CDR3 DNA sequence: TGTGCCAGCAGACTTTCTCCGAACACCGGGGAGCTGTTTTTT.